This T cell receptor beta chain emerged from a study of control samples from healthy donors and cancer patients. TCRdb keeps only in-frame clones here, not all; method: immunoSEQ multiplex PCR. The sample holds around 100,000 clones, about 86% seen once. This clone occurred once. The specimen was blood. The sequence was collected from a man aged 30-40 years in good health.

CDR3 sequence reads: CASSLRGNTDTQYF. CDR3 DNA: TGTGCCAGCAGTTTGAGGGGGAACACAGATACGCAGTATTTT. The V and J genes are TRBV27 and TRBJ2-3; tentatively, D is TRBD1 (6 bases). The CDR3 totals 14 residues. V lost 3 bases, J lost 2 bases, and 9 bases lay in between. Germline V gene data show CDR1 as MNHEY and CDR2 as SMNVEV (reference sequence).